The TCR beta chain under discussion was sequenced for a study of blood T cell repertoires in COVID-19. Study at large: Sites across the United States, Italy and Spain contributed samples from acute and convalescent COVID-19. T cells, B-cell-depleted T cells, or PBMCs provided the cDNA or gDNA that served as material.

This clone was seen just once. In the original workflow: Amplification from reference gene primers served as the basis for estimated nucleated cell counts. Sequenced by immunoSEQ multiplex PCR; TCRdb stores in-frame clones only, minus some. V and J calls and clone size are as listed in that table; D and trimming were resolved from the DNA. The table lists over 95,000 clones, approximately 84% of them singletons. CDR3 size: 19 residues. Trimming removed 6 bases from V and 2 bases from J; junction bases left unmatched: 13. Germline-derived CDR1 and CDR2 are MNHNY and SVGAGI (reference sequence). The V and J genes are TRBV6-6 and TRBJ2-3, with TRBD2 matching 14 bases. The sequencing sample was made of peripheral blood. This clonotype originated in a woman in her sixties with acute or convalescent COVID-19. The CDR3 nucleotides read TGTGCCAGCAGCTTTCCGACTAGCGGGGGGGCCCCCCACACAGATACGCAGTATTTT. It codes for CASSFPTSGGAPHTDTQYF.